Listed below are T cell receptor beta chains from one sample, sequenced in a study of cytomegalovirus exposure and HLA in healthy donors. Libraries were prepared by immunoSEQ multiplex PCR; TCRdb keeps only in-frame clonotypes and omits some of them. The top ten hold 3% of the sample, which has around 160,000 clones, roughly 80% seen once. The sequencing input was PBMCs. These receptors all stem from a man aged 40-55 years in good health and CMV-seropositive. Each CDR3 is given with its conserved first and last residue. A D gene is named only where the DNA matches it firmly. Rows may omit the clone size; those that give it use once, few, many or a size class.

NA,TRBV27,TRBD1,TRBJ1-1,CASSDRGFTEAFF,TGTGCCAGCAGCGACAGGGGGTTCACTGAAGCTTTCTTT
NA,TRBV19,NA,TRBJ2-7,CATATGFSYEQYF,TGTGCCACCGCGACTGGATTCTCCTACGAGCAGTACTTC
NA,TRBV2,NA,TRBJ2-1,CASSVSQRYNEQFF,TGTGCCAGCAGTGTGTCCCAGCGCTACAATGAGCAGTTCTTC
NA,TRBV29-1,TRBD2,TRBJ2-7,CSVGGPSGIYEQYF,TGCAGCGTTGGGGGGCCTAGCGGGATCTACGAGCAGTACTTC
once,TRBV25-1,NA,TRBJ2-6,CASLLSGANVLTF,TGTGCCAGTCTCCTATCTGGGGCCAACGTCCTGACTTTC
NA,TRBV30,NA,TRBJ1-4,CAWSKTMAGEKLFF,TGTGCCTGGAGTAAGACTATGGCCGGGGAAAAACTGTTTTTT
NA,TRBV6-1,NA,TRBJ1-1,CATRFEAFMNTEAFF,TGTGCCACCCGCTTCGAGGCCTTTATGAACACTGAAGCTTTCTTT
NA,TRBV6-5,TRBD1,TRBJ2-7,CASSQPGQGTYEQYF,TGTGCCAGCAGTCAGCCGGGACAGGGGACTTACGAGCAGTACTTC
NA,TRBV25-1,TRBD2,TRBJ2-1,CASSLGGSFNEQFF,TGTGCCAGCAGTCTGGGAGGGTCGTTCAATGAGCAGTTCTTC
NA,TRBV7-2,TRBD2,TRBJ2-3,CASSRGGGRLGTDTQYF,TGTGCCAGCAGCCGGGGGGGCGGGAGGTTGGGTACAGATACGCAGTATTTT
NA,TRBV29-1,TRBD2,TRBJ2-3,CSANSGSGTDTQYF,TGCAGCGCGAATAGCGGGAGTGGGACAGATACGCAGTATTTT
NA,TRBV6-1,TRBD1,TRBJ2-7,CASSEAELGGQGFEQYF,TGTGCCAGCAGTGAAGCGGAGCTCGGGGGACAGGGTTTCGAGCAGTACTTC
few,TRBV6-1,NA,TRBJ1-1,CASKAQVNTEAFF,TGTGCCAGCAAAGCCCAGGTGAACACTGAAGCTTTCTTT
once,TRBV29-1,TRBD1,TRBJ2-5,CSVDTGAIQETQYF,TGCAGCGTTGATACAGGGGCCATCCAAGAGACCCAGTACTTC
NA,TRBV5-1,TRBD2,TRBJ2-1,CASSSGREWGRQFF,TGCGCCAGCAGTAGCGGGAGGGAGTGGGGGCGCCAGTTCTTC
once,TRBV7-8,TRBD2,TRBJ2-5,CASSLGGRTWETQYF,TGTGCCAGCAGCTTAGGCGGGAGGACGTGGGAGACCCAGTACTTC
NA,TRBV2,NA,TRBJ2-3,CASSDPGDTTDTQYF,TGTGCCAGCAGTGACCCGGGAGATACCACAGATACGCAGTATTTT
few,TRBV6-1,NA,TRBJ2-2,CASSEPAITGELFF,TGTGCCAGCAGTGAACCCGCTATCACCGGGGAGCTGTTTTTT
NA,TRBV11-2,NA,TRBJ1-1,CASSSSGLNTEAFF,TGTGCCAGCAGCTCATCAGGCTTGAACACTGAAGCTTTCTTT
NA,TRBV30,TRBD2,TRBJ2-5,CAWRREVETQYF,TGTGCCTGGAGGCGGGAGGTGGAGACCCAGTACTTC
NA,TRBV6-5,NA,TRBJ1-1,CASSFGHPNTEAFF,TGTGCCAGCAGCTTTGGACACCCGAACACTGAAGCTTTCTTT
NA,TRBV28,NA,TRBJ2-7,CASRIQDSYEQYF,TGTGCCAGCAGAATACAGGATTCCTACGAGCAGTACTTC
few,TRBV6-1,NA,TRBJ2-1,CASSELGRVNEQFF,TGTGCCAGCAGTGAATTAGGCAGGGTGAATGAGCAGTTCTTC
NA,TRBV27,TRBD2,TRBJ2-5,CASSPRTSGQETQYF,TGTGCCAGCAGTCCCCGGACTAGCGGCCAAGAGACCCAGTACTTC
few,TRBV7-6,NA,TRBJ1-1,CASSHGRNTEAFF,TGTGCCAGCAGCCATGGCAGGAACACTGAAGCTTTCTTT